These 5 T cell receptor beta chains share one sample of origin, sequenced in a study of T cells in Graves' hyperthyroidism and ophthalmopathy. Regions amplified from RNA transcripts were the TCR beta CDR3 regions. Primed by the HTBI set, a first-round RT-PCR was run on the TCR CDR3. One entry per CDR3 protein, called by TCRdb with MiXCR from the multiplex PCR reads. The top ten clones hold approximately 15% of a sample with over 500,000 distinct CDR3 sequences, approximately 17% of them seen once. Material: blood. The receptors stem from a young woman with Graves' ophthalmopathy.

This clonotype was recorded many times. The CDR3 protein is CASRDRLGGYTF. CDR3 nucleotides: TGTGCCAGCAGGGACCGGCTGGGGGGCTACACCTTC. V usage is TRBV2 and J usage is TRBJ1-2; D is uncertain. Trimming left V 6 bases short and J 8 bases short, with 13 bases between. CDR1 SNHLY and CDR2 FYNNEI come from the germline V gene. The CDR3 runs to 12 residues.

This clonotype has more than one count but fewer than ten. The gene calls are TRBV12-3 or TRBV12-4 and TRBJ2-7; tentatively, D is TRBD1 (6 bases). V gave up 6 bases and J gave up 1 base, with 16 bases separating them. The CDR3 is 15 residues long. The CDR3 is CASRFGTRPSYEQYF. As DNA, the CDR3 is TGTGCCAGCAGATTCGGGACAAGACCGTCCTACGAGCAGTACTTC.

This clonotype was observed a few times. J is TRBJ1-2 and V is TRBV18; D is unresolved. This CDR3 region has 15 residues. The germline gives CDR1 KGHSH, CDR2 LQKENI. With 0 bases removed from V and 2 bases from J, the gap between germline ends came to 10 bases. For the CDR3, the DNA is TGTGCCAGCTCACCACCGATAGGGATCAACTATGGCTACACCTTC. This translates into CASSPPIGINYGYTF.

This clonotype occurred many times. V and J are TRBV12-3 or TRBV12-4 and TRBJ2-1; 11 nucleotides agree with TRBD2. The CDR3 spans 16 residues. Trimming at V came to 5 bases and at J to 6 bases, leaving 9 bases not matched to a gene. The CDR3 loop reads CASSPRLAGRSNEQFF. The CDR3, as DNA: TGTGCCAGCAGTCCCAGACTAGCGGGGAGGAGCAATGAGCAGTTCTTC.

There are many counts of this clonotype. CDR3 nucleotide sequence: TGTGCCAGCAGTTTGTTCCCAGGGAATTCCTATGGCTACACCTTC. Translation gives CASSLFPGNSYGYTF. The rearrangement uses TRBV28 and TRBJ1-2; a weak D match, TRBD1 (5 bases). The CDR3 spans 15 residues. Germline-derived CDR1 and CDR2 are MDHEN and SYDVKM. Trimming removed 3 bases at V and 4 bases at J, with 15 bases between.